The 9 T cell receptor beta chains below were found in one sample sequenced in a study of blood T cells in healthy people across ages. The use of a sample-barcoded 5' primer and a J-beta primer mix characterized a second PCR of roughly 6 to 11 cycles. MiXCR, run by TCRdb on the 5' RACE reads, gives a single entry per CDR3 protein. Here the sample spans 800,000 or so distinct CDR3 sequences, roughly 25% being singletons. Another study also made use of these data, one on T cells of mothers and their children.

Sequencing was carried out using blood. All receptors derive from a boy younger than 18 in good health.

This clonotype was seen only once. Germline and junction disagree at one end, which may indicate a read error. This rearrangement joins TRBV7-9 to TRBJ1-4; 9 nucleotides line up with TRBD1. The CDR3 sequence is 15 residues long. The germline CDR1 and CDR2 sequences are SEHNR and FQNEAQ (reference sequence). The CDR3 DNA reads as TGTGCCAGCAGCCCACGGACAGGGGAGGAAGAAAAAATGTTTTTT. Its translation is CASSPRTGEEEKMFF.

The chain is built from TRBV20-1 and TRBJ2-7; D gene ambiguous. The germline V and J ends were trimmed by 5 bases and 0 bases, with 17 bases remaining between them. CDR3 length: 15 residues. The germline V gene encodes CDR1 DFQATT and CDR2 SNEGSKA (reference sequence). The CDR3 here is CSAQTGDRPSYEQYF. CDR3 coding DNA: TGCAGTGCTCAGACGGGCGATAGGCCCTCCTACGAGCAGTACTTC.

The rearrangement links TRBV3-1 to TRBJ2-2; D is ambiguous. Germline CDR1 is LGHDT and CDR2 is YNNKEL (reference sequence). The length of the CDR3 is 15 residues. V gave up 2 bases and J gave up 5 bases, with 12 bases separating them. The CDR3 here is CASSQSTTGTGELFF. In nucleotides, the CDR3 is TGTGCCAGCAGCCAATCTACTACCGGGACCGGGGAGCTGTTTTTT.

The chain has TRBV4-3 and TRBJ2-5, with TRBD2 matching over 9 bases. With the DNA end fitting TRBJ2-1 better, the J assignment may be wrong. The CDR3 consists of 16 residues. Per germline, CDR1 LGHNA and CDR2 YSLEER. CDR3 DNA sequence: TGCGCCAGCAGCCAAGACGGGGCTAGCGGGGTAAGTGAGCAGTTCTTC. Translated, it gives CASSQDGASGVSEQFF.

This clonotype was recorded a few times. The chain recombines TRBV20-1 with TRBJ2-3; TRBD2 aligns across 10 bases. The CDR3 has 17 residues. Trimming cost V 2 bases and J 8 bases; bases outside gene matches: 16. In germline, CDR1 is DFQATT, CDR2 SNEGSKA (reference sequence). The CDR3 here is CSARQIPLAGGPGTQYF. The DNA for the CDR3 is TGCAGTGCTAGACAGATACCATTAGCGGGGGGACCGGGTACGCAGTATTTT.

This clonotype was observed a few times. This chain's CDR3 is CASSPASGIEQYF. Written as DNA, the CDR3 is TGTGCCAGCAGCCCCGCTAGCGGGATCGAGCAGTACTTC. This sequence joins TRBV9 and TRBJ2-7; 9 bases agree with TRBD2. This CDR3 is built from 13 residues. The V gene end was trimmed by 4 bases and the J gene end by 6 bases; junction bases not matched to a gene: 5. The V gene's germline CDR1 is SGDLS and CDR2 YYNGEE.

This clonotype occurred a few times. The chain joins TRBV29-1 to TRBJ2-5, with TRBD2 as a possible D gene (6 bases). With 3 bases removed from V and 0 bases from J, the gap between germline ends came to 8 bases. This CDR3 comprises 13 residues. The V gene's germline CDR1 is SQVTM and CDR2 ANQGSEA. This chain's CDR3 is CSVDSGHQETQYF. DNA for the CDR3: TGCAGCGTTGATAGCGGTCACCAAGAGACCCAGTACTTC.

This clonotype was observed a handful of times. The chain carries TRBV27 and TRBJ2-7, with D unclear. The CDR3 is 13 amino acids. CDR1 and CDR2 (germline): MNHEY, SMNVEV (reference sequence). V shed 3 bases and J shed 2 bases, with 8 bases lying between them. The CDR3 loop is CASSFMATYEQYF. The CDR3 DNA follows: TGTGCCAGCAGTTTTATGGCAACCTACGAGCAGTACTTC.

In its sample, this clonotype was seen a few times. This sequence joins TRBV20-1 and TRBJ1-5; D perhaps matches TRBD1 (5 bases). The CDR3 spans 14 residues. Germline-derived CDR1 and CDR2 are DFQATT and SNEGSKA (reference sequence). Trimming removed 3 bases from V and 0 bases from J, with 9 bases in between. As DNA, the CDR3 is TGCAGTGCTAGTAGGACAAATAGCAATCAGCCCCAGCATTTT. This translates into CSASRTNSNQPQHF.